Below are 6 T cell receptor beta chains sequenced from a single sample in a study of tumor and adjacent non-tumor tissue in lung cancer. The template was RNA from unsorted bulk tissue. This non-tumor lung sample came from over 3 cm beyond the tumor edge. A modified ARM-PCR protocol with three rounds of nested PCR amplified TCRbeta. TCRdb called the multiplex PCR reads again in MiXCR, with one record for every CDR3 protein. The data hold 81,000 or so distinct CDR3 sequences, with roughly 80% observed a single time. The sample comprised distant non-tumor lung tissue. Receptors were obtained from a man aged 55 to 70 with non-small cell lung cancer.

In regard to this clonotype: The junction and the germline gene differ at one end; a read error may be behind it. This chain joins TRBV4-2 and TRBJ2-3; D is unresolved. The germline gives CDR1 LGHNA, CDR2 YNFKEQ. The CDR3 spans 15 residues. DNA for the CDR3: TGTGCCAGCAGCACAGATTTTCCGAGCACAGATATGCAGTATTTT. Its translation is CASSTDFPSTDMQYF.

This clonotype was seen repeatedly, ten times or more. The J gene is TRBJ2-3, the V gene TRBV6-1; 7 nucleotides line up with TRBD1. The CDR3 contains 14 residues. Germline assignment: CDR1 MNHNS and CDR2 SASEGT. V lost 5 bases to trimming and J lost 3 bases; unmatched junction nucleotides: 5. In DNA, the CDR3 is TGTGCCAGCAGTTTAGGGGGCGGGACAGATACGCAGTATTTT. It is translated as CASSLGGGTDTQYF.

Concerning this clonotype itself: A read error may explain this, as a much larger clone is one base away. The DNA for the CDR3 is TGCGCCAGCAGCCAGGGACAGGGACTATCTCAAGAGACCCTGTACTTC. Translated, it gives CASSQGQGLSQETLYF. J is TRBJ2-5 and V is TRBV5-1; 9 bases are shared with TRBD1. Germline V gene data show CDR1 as SGHRS and CDR2 as YFSETQ. There are 16 residues in the CDR3.

Comment on this clonotype: One junction end disagrees with the germline gene, perhaps due to a read error. V gene TRBV11-3 combines with J gene TRBJ1-1; 8 positions agree with TRBD1. The CDR3 is made up of 16 amino acids. Germline loops: CDR1 SGHNT, CDR2 YENEEA. In DNA, the CDR3 is TGTACCAGCAGCTTAGGCCGGGACAGGCTGGGCTATCAAGCTTTCTTT. As protein: CTSSLGRDRLGYQAFF. The variable domain in full, completed from reference TRBV11-3 and TRBJ1-1, reads EAGVVQSPRYKIIEKKQPVAFWCNPISGHNTLYWYLQNLGQGPELLIRYENEEAVDDSQLPKDRFSAERLKGVDSTLKIQPAELGDSAVYLCTSSLGRDRLGYQAFFGQGTRLTVV.

A note on this clonotype: The junction differs from germline at one of its ends, possibly a read error. The V gene is TRBV7-8, the J gene TRBJ2-6; 7 nucleotides match TRBD2. This CDR3 is 17 amino acids long. In germline, CDR1 is SGHVS, CDR2 FQNEAQ. CDR3 loop: CGSSLPAGFSGANVLTF. DNA for the CDR3: TGTGGCAGCAGCTTACCAGCGGGATTCTCTGGGGCCAACGTCCTGACTTTC.

A note on this clonotype: Being one base from a much bigger clone, this may be a read error. This chain connects TRBV12-3 or TRBV12-4 to TRBJ2-1; perhaps TRBD2 as D (6 bases). The CDR3 contains 16 residues. Trimming cost V 5 bases and J 0 bases, with 14 bases left between them. CDR3: CASSPSRDFSYNEQFF. CDR3 coding DNA: TGTGCCAGCAGTCCGTCCCGGGACTTCTCCTACAATGAGCAGTTCTTC.